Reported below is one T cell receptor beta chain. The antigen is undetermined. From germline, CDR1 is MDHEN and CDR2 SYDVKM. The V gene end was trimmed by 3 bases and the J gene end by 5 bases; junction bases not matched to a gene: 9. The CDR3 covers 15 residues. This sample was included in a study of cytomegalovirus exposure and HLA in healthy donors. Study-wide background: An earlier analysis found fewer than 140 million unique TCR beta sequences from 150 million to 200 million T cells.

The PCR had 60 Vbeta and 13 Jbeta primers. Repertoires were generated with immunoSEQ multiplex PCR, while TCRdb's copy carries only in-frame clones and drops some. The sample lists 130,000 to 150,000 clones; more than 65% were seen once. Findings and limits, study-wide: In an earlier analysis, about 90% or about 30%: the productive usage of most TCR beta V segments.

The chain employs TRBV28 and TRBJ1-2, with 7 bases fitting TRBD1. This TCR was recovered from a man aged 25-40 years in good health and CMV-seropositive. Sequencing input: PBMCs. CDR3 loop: CASSLQRGRLYGYTF. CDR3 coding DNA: TGTGCCAGCAGTTTGCAGAGGGGGCGGTTATATGGCTACACCTTC.